The clone carrying this TCR beta chain was observed a handful of times. The repertoire was sequenced with immunoSEQ multiplex PCR; TCRdb's copy has only in-frame clones and lacks some. The sample has roughly 87,000 clones, around 85% seen once. This entry comes from a study of blood T cell repertoires in COVID-19. Looking at the study overall: T cells, B-cell-depleted T cells, or PBMCs supplied cDNA or gDNA.

The TCR was taken from a woman of 80 years or more with COVID-19, enrolled during active disease. The sample comprised peripheral blood.

The CDR3 spells CASSLGQGASPLHF. The CDR3 nucleotides read TGTGCCAGCAGTTTAGGGCAGGGGGCCTCACCCCTCCACTTT. The J gene is TRBJ1-6, the V gene TRBV28; TRBD1 aligns across 8 bases. Germline CDR1 reads MDHEN; CDR2 reads SYDVKM. V shed 2 bases, J shed 10 bases, and the junction held 4 bases outside the gene matches. This CDR3 comprises 14 residues.